This T cell receptor (beta chain) was sequenced for a study of blood T cell repertoires in COVID-19. Overall study context: Samples of COVID-19 (acute and convalescent) were obtained from the United States, Italy and Spain. Sources were T cells, B-cell-depleted T cells, or PBMCs; the material itself was cDNA or gDNA.

Patients of the Seattle cohort, enrolled during active infection, were followed longitudinally. This clone appeared once. Original processing methods: Reference gene primer amplification gave estimated nucleated cell counts. The assay was immunoSEQ multiplex PCR, and TCRdb's table has in-frame clones only and misses some. V, J and clone size were drawn from that table, and D and trimming were deduced from the DNA. The table records some 190,000 clones, less than 85% of them present only once. Sequencing was done on a sample of peripheral blood. The receptor was isolated from a woman at least 80 years old with COVID-19, enrolled during active disease.

The CDR3 coding sequence is TGTGCCAGCTCCCCTGGACAGGGGGCATTGAACACCGGGGAGCTGTTTTTT. As protein: CASSPGQGALNTGELFF. V and J are TRBV18 and TRBJ2-2, with 11 nucleotides matching TRBD1. The V gene end was trimmed by 6 bases and the J gene end by 1 base; junction bases not matched to a gene: 7. The germline CDR1 and CDR2 sequences are KGHSH and LQKENI. The CDR3 runs 17 residues.